The T cell receptor (beta chain) under discussion was sequenced for a study of OX40 agonist ivuxolimab in advanced cancers. The table lists this clone with a count of one. Its antigen is not known. Profiling relied on immunoSEQ multiplex PCR, and the TCRdb table lists in-frame clones only, not all of them. The data hold about 60,000 clones, with approximately 90% observed a single time. Overall study results and limits: People who partly responded at 0.1-3.0 mg/kg had some of the least clonal expansion seen.

The TCR sequence derives from an adult with an advanced solid tumor such as melanoma, head and neck, liver or kidney cancer. The sample in question was CD4+ or CD8+ T cells sorted from blood, obtained in a trial of the OX40 agonist ivuxolimab.

DNA of the CDR3: TGTGCCAGCTTCTTAGACCCCCAGCGGGGGGGCGGAAATGAGCAGTTCTTC. Its translation: CASFLDPQRGGGNEQFF. The chain employs TRBV28 and TRBJ2-1; 10 bases agree with TRBD2. The V and J ends lost 8 bases and 7 bases, in that order; junction bases with no gene match: 17. Germline V gene lookup returns CDR1 MDHEN and CDR2 SYDVKM. This CDR3 has 17 residues.